The table lists the clone carrying this T cell receptor beta chain with a few counts. Its cognate antigen is unknown. In germline, CDR1 is SQVTM, CDR2 ANQGSEA. With 7 bases clipped from V and 2 bases from J, the junction kept 7 bases outside the gene matches. The CDR3 runs 14 residues. This record comes from a study of response to subunit inactivated influenza vaccine. TCRdb recomputed calls from the RT-PCR reads with MiXCR, one row per CDR3 protein. The table records around 760,000 distinct CDR3 sequences, about 15% of them present only once. Findings of the study overall: The authors suggested that few new T cells are recruited per seasonal influenza vaccination.

The receptor was isolated from a man aged 50-59 years who received an inactivated influenza vaccine. The chain couples TRBV29-1 to TRBJ2-1; TRBD1 aligns across 8 bases. Here the sequenced sample was PBMCs from blood, taken approximately 15 days before vaccination. The CDR3 DNA reads as TGCAGCGCAGCCGGGACAGGCCCCTACAATGAGCAGTTCTTC. Its translation is CSAAGTGPYNEQFF.